The 27 T cell receptor beta chains in this list originate from one sample, sequenced in a study of T cells in Graves' hyperthyroidism and ophthalmopathy. Amplified regions were TCR beta CDR3 sequences from RNA transcripts. RT-PCR in the first round (using the HTBI primer set) targeted the TCR CDR3. TCRdb redid the calling of the multiplex PCR reads with MiXCR, one entry per CDR3 protein. This table holds about half a million distinct CDR3 sequences, more than 15% found once. The sample was blood. These receptors were taken from a woman aged 25-40 years with Graves' ophthalmopathy.

This clonotype has at least ten counts. The chain combines TRBV18 with TRBJ2-7; D gene uncertain. Germline V CDR1 and CDR2: KGHSH, LQKENI. V lost 2 bases, J lost 0 bases, and 8 bases lay in between. The CDR3 runs 14 residues. As DNA, the CDR3 is TGTGCCAGCTCACCAGACGACTTCTCCTACGAGCAGTACTTC. Translating it yields CASSPDDFSYEQYF.

The sample holds many counts of this clonotype. This rearrangement joins TRBV5-1 to TRBJ1-2; TRBD1 agrees at 9 bases. This CDR3 has 15 residues. Looked up from germline, CDR1 is SGHRS and CDR2 is YFSETQ. The trim removed 2 bases at V and 2 bases at J, leaving 4 bases unmatched. The CDR3 nucleotides are TGCGCCAGCAGCTTCTCCGGGACAGGGAACTATGGCTACACCTTC. Translating it yields CASSFSGTGNYGYTF.

This clonotype was picked up many times. The chain is built from TRBV7-9 and TRBJ2-2, with D tentatively TRBD1 (5 bases). Deletions cut 4 bases from V and 6 bases from J, with 12 bases between. The CDR3 contains 14 residues. CDR1 SEHNR and CDR2 FQNEAQ come from the germline V gene (reference sequence). DNA of the CDR3: TGTGCCAGCAGCTCATCGACAGTACCCGGGGAGCTGTTTTTT. Translation: CASSSSTVPGELFF.

Only a few counts were recorded for this clonotype. The V and J genes are TRBV2 and TRBJ2-7, with TRBD1 as a possible D gene (5 bases). Germline CDR1 and CDR2: SNHLY and FYNNEI. The CDR3 has 15 residues. V lost 0 bases and J lost 3, with 12 bases in between. The CDR3 DNA follows: TGTGCCAGCAGTGAAGCGCTTGGACACCTCTACGAGCAGTACTTC. It yields the protein CASSEALGHLYEQYF.

This clonotype has more than one count but fewer than ten. The CDR3 spells CASSVGGSSEKLFF. The DNA of the CDR3 is TGTGCCAGCAGCGTAGGGGGTTCCTCTGAAAAACTGTTTTTT. The rearrangement links TRBV9 to TRBJ1-4; D call uncertain. Germline CDR1 SGDLS, CDR2 YYNGEE. The ends were cut back, 0 bases at V and 7 bases at J, with 10 bases in the middle. The CDR3 is 14 amino acids.

The CDR3 loop reads CASSLARGDGEFF. DNA for the CDR3: TGTGCCAGCAGCTTAGCTAGGGGGGACGGGGAGTTCTTC. V gene TRBV7-2 combines with J gene TRBJ2-1; D is perhaps TRBD1 or TRBD2 (6 bases each). Germline CDR1 is SGHTA and CDR2 is FQGNSA. The CDR3 contains 13 residues. Trimming stripped 0 bases from V and 14 bases from J, with 14 bases between.

This clonotype was seen many times. This sequence joins TRBV11-2 and TRBJ2-1; 11 bases are shared with TRBD2. This CDR3 has 15 residues. The germline V gene encodes CDR1 SGHAT and CDR2 FQNNGV. J gave up 4 bases and V 5 bases, and 4 bases lay outside the gene matches. DNA of the CDR3: TGTGCCAGCAGCCCGGGACTAGCGGTGTACAATGAGCAGTTCTTC. This gives the protein CASSPGLAVYNEQFF.

This clonotype was seen ten or more times. The CDR3 loop reads CASSLEGTEAAFF. As DNA, the CDR3 is TGCGCCAGCAGCTTGGAAGGGACAGAGGCAGCTTTCTTT. This chain joins TRBV5-1 and TRBJ1-1; TRBD1 agrees at 7 bases. J gave up 10 bases and V 0 bases, and 6 bases lay outside the gene matches. The CDR3 covers 13 residues. CDR1 and CDR2 (germline): SGHRS, YFSETQ.

This clonotype was observed at least ten times. The chain couples TRBV5-1 to TRBJ1-1; D unresolved. Germline CDR1 reads SGHRS; CDR2 reads YFSETQ. The CDR3 contains 14 residues. V gave up 4 bases and J gave up 0 bases, with 10 bases separating them. DNA for the CDR3: TGCGCCAGCAGCGTCGTCGACATGAACACTGAAGCTTTCTTT. Protein sequence: CASSVVDMNTEAFF.

This clonotype showed up just a few times. The chain carries TRBV15 and TRBJ2-3; D unclear. V was shortened by 0 bases and J by 3 bases, with 16 bases between the two germline ends. The CDR3 extends over 17 amino acids. The germline gives CDR1 LNHNV, CDR2 YYDKDF (reference sequence). CDR3 bases: TGTGCCACCAGCAGAGATTTAGGGCCAGGTATGACAGATACGCAGTATTTT. It translates to CATSRDLGPGMTDTQYF.

J is TRBJ2-7 and V is TRBV6-1; D remains ambiguous. V gave up 6 bases and J gave up 0 bases, with 9 bases separating them. The germline CDR1 and CDR2 sequences are MNHNS and SASEGT. The CDR3 runs to 13 residues. CDR3 sequence reads: CASRARSSYEQYF. CDR3 coding DNA: TGTGCCAGCAGGGCGAGGAGCTCCTACGAGCAGTACTTC.

The rearrangement links TRBV9 to TRBJ2-1; maybe TRBD1 (6 bases). V lost 4 bases to trimming and J lost 7 bases, with 12 bases between them. The CDR3 extends over 13 amino acids. The V gene's germline CDR1 is SGDLS and CDR2 YYNGEE. CDR3 loop: CASSRDQGNEQFF. As DNA, the CDR3 is TGTGCCAGCAGCAGGGACCAGGGGAATGAGCAGTTCTTC.

The J gene is TRBJ2-7, the V gene TRBV4-1; 7 bases line up with TRBD2. The V gene's germline CDR1 is MGHRA and CDR2 YSYEKL. V was clipped by 0 bases and J by 4 bases; unmatched bases: 6. CDR3 length equals 15 residues. The CDR3 DNA follows: TGCGCCAGCAGCCAAGAAGCGGGACTTCGGTACGAGCAGTACTTC. It encodes CASSQEAGLRYEQYF.

This clonotype was detected only a few times. The chain is built from TRBV3-1 and TRBJ1-1; no firm D call. The CDR3 is made up of 15 amino acids. With 6 bases removed from V and 0 bases from J, the gap between germline ends came to 14 bases. CDR1 is LGHDT and CDR2 is YNNKEL in the germline V gene (reference sequence). The CDR3 spells CASSQKGTLNTEAFF. In DNA, the CDR3 is TGTGCCAGCAGTCAAAAGGGTACCTTGAACACTGAAGCTTTCTTT.

The V call is TRBV10-3, the J call TRBJ2-7; 7 bases are shared with TRBD1. Germline CDR1 ENHRY, CDR2 SYGVKD. With 4 bases clipped from V and 2 bases from J, the junction kept 2 bases outside the gene matches. The CDR3 extends over 13 amino acids. This chain's CDR3 is CAISGTGTYEQYF. The CDR3 DNA is TGTGCCATCAGTGGGACAGGTACCTACGAGCAGTACTTC.

This chain joins TRBV6-2 or TRBV6-3 and TRBJ2-1, with D maybe TRBD2 (6 bases). The CDR3 length is 14 residues. The V gene lost 5 bases and the J gene lost 4 bases, with 12 bases spanning the gap. CDR1 is MNHEY and CDR2 is SVGEGT in the germline V gene. CDR3: CASSQMGGYNEQFF. The CDR3 nucleotides read TGTGCCAGCAGTCAAATGGGGGGATACAATGAGCAGTTCTTC.

The chain joins TRBV4-3 to TRBJ2-1, with D perhaps matching TRBD1 or TRBD2 (6 bases each). The V and J ends lost 0 bases and 4 bases respectively, with 13 bases between them. CDR1 is LGHNA and CDR2 is YSLEER in the germline V gene. The CDR3 spans 16 residues. In DNA form, the CDR3 reads TGCGCCAGCAGCCAAGATCCAGGGGCGGGGTACAATGAGCAGTTCTTC. It is translated as CASSQDPGAGYNEQFF.

The sample holds many counts of this clonotype. The chain employs TRBV11-2 and TRBJ2-4; 9 positions match TRBD1. The CDR3 extends over 15 amino acids. Trimming at V came to 0 bases and at J to 6 bases, leaving 3 bases not matched to a gene. Germline V gene data show CDR1 as SGHAT and CDR2 as FQNNGV. The CDR3 loop reads CASSLETGGGNIQYF. The CDR3 region has the DNA TGTGCCAGCAGCTTAGAAACAGGGGGCGGAAACATTCAGTACTTC.

Details on this clonotype: The junction and the germline gene differ at one end; a read error may be behind it. J is TRBJ2-7 and V is TRBV5-1, with D perhaps matching TRBD2 (6 bases). The CDR3 has 14 amino acids. Germline V CDR1 and CDR2: SGHRS, YFSETQ. The CDR3 loop reads CVSSLVDGGHEQYF. CDR3 bases: TGCGTCAGCAGCTTGGTGGACGGGGGACACGAGCAGTACTTC.

This clonotype was observed a handful of times. The V and J genes are TRBV4-1 and TRBJ2-1; TRBD1 is a possible D gene (5 bases). This CDR3 is built from 13 residues. Between the trimmed V and J ends, which lost 6 bases and 8 bases, there was a span of 14 bases. The germline gives CDR1 MGHRA, CDR2 YSYEKL. The CDR3 coding sequence is TGCGCCAGCAGACTTCAGGGTAGGGATGAGCAGTTCTTC. It is translated as CASRLQGRDEQFF.

This chain joins TRBV9 and TRBJ2-2, with TRBD2 matching 9 bases. The trim removed 5 bases at V and 0 bases at J, leaving 2 bases unmatched. This CDR3 is built from 15 residues. CDR1 and CDR2 (germline): SGDLS, YYNGEE. The CDR3 loop reads CASRASGTNTGELFF. CDR3 bases: TGTGCCAGCAGAGCTAGCGGGACGAACACCGGGGAGCTGTTTTTT.

This clonotype was detected many times. V is TRBV28 and J is TRBJ1-3; 7 bases match TRBD1. The germline CDR1 and CDR2 sequences are MDHEN and SYDVKM. V lost 6 bases to trimming and J lost 0 bases; unmatched junction nucleotides: 11. The CDR3 extends over 17 amino acids. The CDR3 bases are TGTGCCAGCAGACAACCTACAGGGGTTCCCTCTGGAAACACCATATATTTT. Encoded protein: CASRQPTGVPSGNTIYF.

This clonotype was found many times. The gene calls are TRBV28 and TRBJ2-7, with 7 bases that match TRBD1. Germline loops: CDR1 MDHEN, CDR2 SYDVKM. V shed 5 bases, J shed 4 bases, and the junction held 17 bases outside the gene matches. CDR3 length: 17 amino acids. The DNA for the CDR3 is TGTGCCAGCAGTAACTACCCCTCCGGGACAGAACCTTACGAGCAGTACTTC. Translation: CASSNYPSGTEPYEQYF.

This clonotype was seen at least ten times. The chain couples TRBV20-1 to TRBJ1-5, with a possible D match to TRBD1 (5 bases). Per the germline V gene, CDR1 is DFQATT and CDR2 is SNEGSKA (reference sequence). Trimming took 3 bases from V and 5 from J, leaving 8 bases between them. The CDR3 length is 12 residues. The CDR3 reads CSASRVDQPQHF. The CDR3 coding sequence is TGCAGTGCTAGCAGGGTCGATCAGCCCCAGCATTTT.

This chain connects TRBV12-3 or TRBV12-4 to TRBJ1-6; D remains ambiguous. V was cut by 3 bases and J by 10 bases, with 19 bases left in between. The CDR3 consists of 16 residues. Here the CDR3 reads CASSFRGAAGISPLHF. In nucleotides, the CDR3 is TGTGCCAGCAGTTTTCGGGGTGCCGCGGGAATCTCACCCCTCCACTTT.

The chain recombines TRBV7-9 with TRBJ2-3, with D unresolved. This CDR3 is built from 12 residues. V lost 3 bases to trimming and J lost 6 bases, with 7 bases between them. The V gene's germline CDR1 is SEHNR and CDR2 FQNEAQ (reference sequence). CDR3 loop: CASSFTPDTQYF. Written as DNA, the CDR3 is TGTGCCAGCAGCTTTACCCCCGATACGCAGTATTTT.

The chain recombines TRBV27 with TRBJ2-1; D not resolved. CDR3 length equals 14 residues. Trimming removed 0 bases at V and 8 bases at J, with 11 bases between. Germline loops: CDR1 MNHEY, CDR2 SMNVEV (reference sequence). The CDR3 region has the DNA TGTGCCAGCAGTTTATCGAGCCTGGGCGATGAGCAGTTCTTC. This sequence encodes CASSLSSLGDEQFF.